Listed here are 12 T cell receptor beta chains from one sample, sequenced in a study of blood T cell repertoires in COVID-19. The table came from immunoSEQ multiplex PCR; TCRdb's copy has only in-frame clones and leaves some out. The sample includes about 170,000 clones, approximately 84% of them seen just once. Sequencing was performed on peripheral blood. The receptors stem from a woman older than 75 with acute or convalescent COVID-19.

This chain links TRBV7-2 with TRBJ2-7; D may be TRBD2 (6 bases). V lost 5 bases to trimming and J lost 4 bases, with 12 bases between them. Germline loops: CDR1 SGHTA, CDR2 FQGNSA. The CDR3 has 13 residues. CDR3: CASSATGGYEQYF. Here the CDR3 DNA reads TGTGCCAGCAGCGCGACTGGGGGGTACGAGCAGTACTTC.

The genes are TRBV5-6 and TRBJ2-3; 7 bases are a match to TRBD2. The V gene's germline CDR1 is SGHDT and CDR2 YYEEEE. The CDR3 covers 15 residues. Losses at the gene ends were 2 bases for V and 3 bases for J; bases not matched to a gene: 6. The CDR3 sequence is CASSLWRESTDTQYF. The CDR3 DNA reads as TGTGCCAGCAGCTTATGGCGGGAGAGTACAGATACGCAGTATTTT.

The chain carries TRBV5-1 and TRBJ2-1, with 10 bases lining up with TRBD2. The CDR3 spans 15 residues. Looked up from germline, CDR1 is SGHRS and CDR2 is YFSETQ. Unmatched junction bases numbered 6, after V lost 2 bases and J lost 7 bases. CDR3 residues: CASSFSGRSLNEQFF. The CDR3 nucleotides are TGCGCCAGCAGCTTTAGCGGGAGGTCTTTGAATGAGCAGTTCTTC.

V and J are TRBV13 and TRBJ2-7; perhaps TRBD2 as D (6 bases). Germline CDR1 is PRHDT and CDR2 is FYEKMQ (reference sequence). The CDR3 is 15 amino acids. The V and J ends lost 7 bases and 5 bases respectively, with 21 bases between them. In DNA form, the CDR3 reads TGTGCCAGCATCGATAGCGGATCGGGTTACGACGAGCAGTACTTC. This translates into CASIDSGSGYDEQYF.

The rearrangement uses TRBV23-1 and TRBJ1-5, with a possible D match to TRBD1 (5 bases). TRBV23-1 is an ORF; its function is uncertain. The CDR3 is made up of 17 amino acids. V lost 0 bases and J 3 bases, leaving 15 bases between the germline ends. The CDR3 bases are TGCGCCAGCAGTCAATCGGGGGGTGACAGCGACAATCAGCCCCAGCATTTT. Its translation: CASSQSGGDSDNQPQHF.

DNA of the CDR3: TGTGCCTGGAGTATCACTAGCGGGAGGGCCGGCGAGCAGTACTTC. Amino acids: CAWSITSGRAGEQYF. The chain is built from TRBV30 and TRBJ2-7; 13 nucleotides agree with TRBD2. This CDR3 spans 15 amino acids. Trimming removed 2 bases from V and 6 bases from J; junction bases left unmatched: 7. Germline V CDR1 and CDR2: GTSNPN, SVGIG (reference sequence).

The CDR3 is CASSFWGYTDTQYF. CDR3 in DNA: TGTGCCAGCAGCTTTTGGGGCTACACAGATACGCAGTATTTT. This sequence joins TRBV5-4 and TRBJ2-3, with TRBD1 as a possible D gene (5 bases). This CDR3 is 14 amino acids long. The germline V gene has CDR1 SGHNT and CDR2 YYREEE (reference sequence). V dropped 2 bases and J dropped 2 bases, with 9 bases sitting between them.

The gene calls are TRBV5-5 and TRBJ1-4, with TRBD1 matching over 7 bases. The CDR3 runs 17 residues. V shed 1 base, J shed 3 bases, and the junction held 9 bases outside the gene matches. Germline CDR1 reads SGHKS; CDR2 reads YYEKEE (reference sequence). The CDR3 spells CASSLTGAPLANEKLFF. The DNA for the CDR3 is TGTGCCAGCAGCTTGACAGGGGCCCCCTTAGCTAATGAAAAACTGTTTTTT. Full variable domain (rest looked up from reference TRBV5-5 and TRBJ1-4): DAGVTQSPTHLIKTRGQQVTLRCSPISGHKSVSWYQQVLGQGPQFIFQYYEKEERGRGNFPDRFSARQFPNYSSELNVNALLLGDSALYLCASSLTGAPLANEKLFFGSGTQLSVL.

The J gene is TRBJ2-2, the V gene TRBV19; 10 bases are a match to TRBD2. This CDR3 is 16 amino acids long. In germline, CDR1 is LNHDA, CDR2 SQIVND (reference sequence). Losses at the gene ends were 8 bases for V and 2 bases for J; bases not matched to a gene: 8. This CDR3 is CASGLAGDLNTGELFF. CDR3 in DNA: TGTGCCAGTGGGCTAGCGGGAGATCTTAACACCGGGGAGCTGTTTTTT. Filled out from reference TRBV19 and TRBJ2-2, the complete variable domain reads DGGITQSPKYLFRKEGQNVTLSCEQNLNHDAMYWYRQDPGQGLRLIYYSQIVNDFQKGDIAEGYSVSREKKESFPLTVTSAQKNPTAFYLCASGLAGDLNTGELFFGEGSRLTVL.

The chain is built from TRBV11-2 and TRBJ1-2, with TRBD1 matching over 7 bases. Germline loops: CDR1 SGHAT, CDR2 FQNNGV. J was trimmed by 3 bases and V by 5 bases; bases with no gene match: 9. The length of the CDR3 is 15 residues. In DNA, the CDR3 is TGTGCCAGCAGCCATCAAACCGGGACAGACTATGGCTACACCTTC. The encoded protein is CASSHQTGTDYGYTF.

This rearrangement joins TRBV5-1 to TRBJ2-2, with 9 bases identical to TRBD1. V shed 7 bases and J 5 bases; nucleotides not matched to a gene: 12. The CDR3 covers 16 residues. Looked up from germline, CDR1 is SGHRS and CDR2 is YFSETQ. The CDR3 region is CASELGRTGVTGELFF. Written as DNA, the CDR3 is TGCGCCAGCGAGCTTGGGAGGACAGGGGTGACCGGGGAGCTGTTTTTT.

This clone was detected only a few times. The chain carries TRBV21-1 and TRBJ2-7; the table's TRBD2 call for D was not verified on the DNA. TRBV21-1 has pseudogene status. This CDR3 is built from 14 residues. The CDR3 bases are TGTGCCAGCAGCAACGGGACTAGCTCCTACGAGCAGTACTTC. Its protein product is CASSNGTSSYEQYF.